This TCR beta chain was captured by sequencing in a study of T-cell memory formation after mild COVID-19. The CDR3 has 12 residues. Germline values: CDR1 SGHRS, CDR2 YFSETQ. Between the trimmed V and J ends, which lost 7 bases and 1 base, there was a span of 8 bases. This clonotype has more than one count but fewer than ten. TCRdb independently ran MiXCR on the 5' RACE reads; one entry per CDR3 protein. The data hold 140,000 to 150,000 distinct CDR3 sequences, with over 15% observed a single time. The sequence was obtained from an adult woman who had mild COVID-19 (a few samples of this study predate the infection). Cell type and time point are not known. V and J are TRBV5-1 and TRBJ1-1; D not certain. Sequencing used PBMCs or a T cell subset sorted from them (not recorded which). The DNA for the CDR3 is TGCGCCAGCTTCAGTGCGAACACTGAAGCTTTCTTT. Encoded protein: CASFSANTEAFF.